This T cell receptor (beta chain) was identified in a study of OX40 agonist ivuxolimab in advanced cancers. A remark on this clone: As yet, its antigen is unknown.

The study, taken as a whole, reports: In the expanded peripheral T cells, antigen specificity was never determined. Clonal expansion was seen in CD4+ and CD8+ blood T cells by week 6 at 0.1 to 3.0 mg/kg. It was also the case that some nonresponders had low normalized T-cell clonal expansion.

Only in-frame clones appear in the TCRdb table, and some are missing; sequencing was by immunoSEQ multiplex PCR. Of about 90,000 clones listed, roughly 91% are singletons. This CDR3 contains 17 residues. CDR1 is SQVTM, CDR2 ANQGSEA, per germline. V dropped 4 bases and J dropped 5; count of bases not matched to a gene: 10. The sequences come from CD4+ or CD8+ T cells sorted from blood, collected in a trial of the OX40 agonist ivuxolimab. The sequence was collected from an adult with an advanced solid tumor such as melanoma, head and neck, liver or kidney cancer. The chain combines TRBV29-1 with TRBJ2-2, with 13 positions matching TRBD2. The CDR3 sequence is CSVAGTSGALGTGELFF. The DNA of the CDR3 is TGCAGCGTTGCCGGGACTAGCGGGGCCCTTGGGACCGGGGAGCTGTTTTTT.